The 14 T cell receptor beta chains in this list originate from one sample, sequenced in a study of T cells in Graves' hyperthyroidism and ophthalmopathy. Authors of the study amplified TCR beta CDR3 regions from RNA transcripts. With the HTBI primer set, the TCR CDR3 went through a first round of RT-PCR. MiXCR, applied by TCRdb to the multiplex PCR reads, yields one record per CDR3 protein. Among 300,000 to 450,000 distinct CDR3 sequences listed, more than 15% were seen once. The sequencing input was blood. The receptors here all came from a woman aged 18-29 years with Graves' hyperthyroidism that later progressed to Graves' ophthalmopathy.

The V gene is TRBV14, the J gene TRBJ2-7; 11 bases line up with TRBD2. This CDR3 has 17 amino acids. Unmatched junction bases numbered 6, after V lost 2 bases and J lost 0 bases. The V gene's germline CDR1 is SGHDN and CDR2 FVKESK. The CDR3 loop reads CASSQLTSGGSSYEQYF. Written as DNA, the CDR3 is TGTGCCAGCAGCCAACTAACTAGCGGGGGAAGCTCCTACGAGCAGTACTTC.

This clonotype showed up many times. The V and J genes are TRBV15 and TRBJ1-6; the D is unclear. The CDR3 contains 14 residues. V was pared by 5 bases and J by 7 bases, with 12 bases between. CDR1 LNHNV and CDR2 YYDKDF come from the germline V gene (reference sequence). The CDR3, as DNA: TGTGCCACCAGCCCCAGGTCCTGGAATTCACCCCTCCACTTT. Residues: CATSPRSWNSPLHF.

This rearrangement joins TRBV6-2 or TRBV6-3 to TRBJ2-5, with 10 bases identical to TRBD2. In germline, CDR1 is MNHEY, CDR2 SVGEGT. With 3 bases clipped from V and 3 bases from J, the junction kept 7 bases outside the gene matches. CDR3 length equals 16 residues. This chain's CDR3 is CASSYAGLAGEETQYF. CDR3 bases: TGTGCCAGCAGTTATGCAGGGCTAGCGGGAGAAGAGACCCAGTACTTC.

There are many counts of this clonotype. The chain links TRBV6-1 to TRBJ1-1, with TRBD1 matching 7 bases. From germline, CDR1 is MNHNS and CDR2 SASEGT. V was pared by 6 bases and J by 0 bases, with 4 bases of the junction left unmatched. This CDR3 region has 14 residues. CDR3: CASSTTGVNTEAFF. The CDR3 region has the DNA TGTGCCAGCAGCACAACAGGGGTGAACACTGAAGCTTTCTTT.

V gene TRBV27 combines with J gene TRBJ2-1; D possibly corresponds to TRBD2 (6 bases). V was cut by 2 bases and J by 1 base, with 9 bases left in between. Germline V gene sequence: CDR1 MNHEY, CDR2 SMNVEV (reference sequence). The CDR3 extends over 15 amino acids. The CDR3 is CASSLRGTSYNEQFF. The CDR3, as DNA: TGTGCCAGCAGTTTACGGGGGACGTCCTACAATGAGCAGTTCTTC.

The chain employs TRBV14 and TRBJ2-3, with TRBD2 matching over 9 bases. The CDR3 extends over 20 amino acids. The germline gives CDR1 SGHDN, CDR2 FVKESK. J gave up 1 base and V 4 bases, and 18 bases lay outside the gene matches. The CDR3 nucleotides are TGTGCCAGCAGCCCCCTGGGGGGACTAGCCGACCGTTCTGGCACAGATACGCAGTATTTT. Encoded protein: CASSPLGGLADRSGTDTQYF.

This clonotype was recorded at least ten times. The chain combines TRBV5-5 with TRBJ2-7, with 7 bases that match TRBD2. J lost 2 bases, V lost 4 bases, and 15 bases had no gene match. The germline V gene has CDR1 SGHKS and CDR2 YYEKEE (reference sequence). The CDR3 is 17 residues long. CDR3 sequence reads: CASSVVWREIFTYEQYF. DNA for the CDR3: TGTGCCAGCAGCGTCGTTTGGCGGGAGATCTTCACCTACGAGCAGTACTTC.

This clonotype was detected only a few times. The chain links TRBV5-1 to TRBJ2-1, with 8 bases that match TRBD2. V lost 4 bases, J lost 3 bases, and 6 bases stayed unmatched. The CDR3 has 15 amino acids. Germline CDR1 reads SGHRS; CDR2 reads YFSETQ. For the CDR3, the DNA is TGCGCCAGCAGCCAAATAGCGGGAAACTACAATGAGCAGTTCTTC. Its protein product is CASSQIAGNYNEQFF.

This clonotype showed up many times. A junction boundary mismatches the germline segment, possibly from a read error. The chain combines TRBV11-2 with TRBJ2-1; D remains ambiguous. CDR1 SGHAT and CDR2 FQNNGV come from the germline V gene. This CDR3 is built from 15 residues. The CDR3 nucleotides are TGTGCCAGCAGCTTAGATTGGACGTCCTCCAATGAGCAGTTCTTC. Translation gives CASSLDWTSSNEQFF.

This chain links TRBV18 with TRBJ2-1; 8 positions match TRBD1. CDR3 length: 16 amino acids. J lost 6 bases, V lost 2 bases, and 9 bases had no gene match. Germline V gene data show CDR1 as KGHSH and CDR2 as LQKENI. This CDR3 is CASSPVSGQGLNEQFF. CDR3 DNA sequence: TGTGCCAGCTCACCAGTTTCCGGACAGGGCCTCAATGAGCAGTTCTTC.

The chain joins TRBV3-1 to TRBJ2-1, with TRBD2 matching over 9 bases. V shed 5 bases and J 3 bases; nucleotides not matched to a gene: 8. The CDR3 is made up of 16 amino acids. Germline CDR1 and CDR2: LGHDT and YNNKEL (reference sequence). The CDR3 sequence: CASSTGSGRHYNEQFF. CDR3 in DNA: TGTGCCAGCAGCACCGGGAGCGGGAGGCACTACAATGAGCAGTTCTTC.

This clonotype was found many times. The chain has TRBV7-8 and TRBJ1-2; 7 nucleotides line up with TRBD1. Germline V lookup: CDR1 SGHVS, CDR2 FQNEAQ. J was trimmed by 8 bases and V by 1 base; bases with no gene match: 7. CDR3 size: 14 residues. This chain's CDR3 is CASSLGRQGKGYTF. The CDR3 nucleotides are TGTGCCAGCAGCTTAGGAAGACAGGGCAAGGGCTACACCTTC.

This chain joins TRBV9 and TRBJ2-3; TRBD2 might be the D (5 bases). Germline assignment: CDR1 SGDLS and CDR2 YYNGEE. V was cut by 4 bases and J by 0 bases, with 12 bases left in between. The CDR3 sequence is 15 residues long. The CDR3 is CASSPLAESTDTQYF. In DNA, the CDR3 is TGTGCCAGCAGCCCCCTAGCAGAGAGCACAGATACGCAGTATTTT. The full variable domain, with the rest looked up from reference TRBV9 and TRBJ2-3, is DSGVTQTPKHLITATGQRVTLRCSPRSGDLSVYWYQQSLDQGLQFLIQYYNGEERAKGNILERFSAQQFPDLHSELNLSSLELGDSALYFCASSPLAESTDTQYFGPGTRLTVL.

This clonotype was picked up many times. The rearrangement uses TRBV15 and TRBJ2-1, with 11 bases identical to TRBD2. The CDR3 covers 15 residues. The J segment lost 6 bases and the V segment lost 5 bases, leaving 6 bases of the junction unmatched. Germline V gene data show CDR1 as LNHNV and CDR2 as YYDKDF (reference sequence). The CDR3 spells CATSPGGLAGNEQFF. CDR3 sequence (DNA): TGTGCCACCAGCCCTGGAGGACTAGCGGGCAATGAGCAGTTCTTC.